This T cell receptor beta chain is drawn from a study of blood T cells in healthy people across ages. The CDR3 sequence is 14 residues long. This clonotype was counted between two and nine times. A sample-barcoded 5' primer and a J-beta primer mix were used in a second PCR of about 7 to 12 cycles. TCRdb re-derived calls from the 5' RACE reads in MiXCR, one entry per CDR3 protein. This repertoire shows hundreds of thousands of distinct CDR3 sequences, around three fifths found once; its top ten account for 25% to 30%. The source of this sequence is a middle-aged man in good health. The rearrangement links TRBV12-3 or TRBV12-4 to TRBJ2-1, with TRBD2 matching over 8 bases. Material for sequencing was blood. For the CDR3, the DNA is TGTCCCAACGGGGGGGGACTACCTAACAATGAGCAGTTCTTC. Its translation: CPNGGGLPNNEQFF.